This TCR beta chain was observed in a study of cytomegalovirus exposure and HLA in healthy donors. This clone was seen more than once but under ten times. PCR was performed using 60 Vbeta and 13 Jbeta primers. Sequencing was performed with immunoSEQ multiplex PCR; in TCRdb, only in-frame clones are kept and a portion is missing. Of 100,000 to 150,000 clones listed, about four fifths are singletons. V dropped 5 bases and J dropped 1 base, with 8 bases sitting between them. The CDR3 totals 13 residues. Germline values: CDR1 KGHSH, CDR2 LQKENI. The specimen sequenced was PBMCs. V gene TRBV18 combines with J gene TRBJ1-1; D is unresolved. The sequence was obtained from a man aged 25 to 45 in good health and CMV-seronegative. Here the CDR3 reads CASSGAANTEAFF. CDR3 coding DNA: TGTGCCAGCTCAGGAGCGGCGAACACTGAAGCTTTCTTT. Supplemented by reference TRBV18 and TRBJ1-1, the full variable domain reads NAGVMQNPRHLVRRRGQEARLRCSPMKGHSHVYWYRQLPEEGLKFMVYLQKENIIDESGMPKERFSAEFPKEGPSILRIQQVVRGDSAAYFCASSGAANTEAFFGQGTRLTVV.